The T cell receptor beta chain under discussion was sequenced for a study of T-cell memory formation after mild COVID-19 (dated by TCRdb to about 2021). Broadly, across the study: TCR sequence clusters from the two donors were found to be largely donor specific. Two young, previously healthy adult volunteers, one female and one male, were included in the cohort. In a couple of donors, T-cell clones that expanded and contracted after mild COVID-19 were tracked by sequencing TCRalpha and TCRbeta repertoires over time.

As for this clonotype: Its antigen remains undetermined. No base quality information exists; no much larger clone differs at one position.

PBMCs were isolated by Ficoll-Paque density gradient centrifugation. The sequencer listed for this sample is Illumina NovaSeq 6000. Using 5'RACE with constant-segment primers, TCRalpha and TCRbeta cDNA libraries were constructed, with sample barcodes and unique molecular identifiers added in the process. RNA was extracted from every sample with Trizol reagent. Libraries were amplified in two PCR steps, with a second sample barcode and Illumina TruSeq adapters added in the second step. Libraries were sequenced on an Illumina NovaSeq with 2 x 150 bp paired-end reads. Turning to the authors' computational methods: The reads were demultiplexed and collapsed into UMI-guided consensus sequences using migec v1.2.7. Using mixcr v2.1.11, UMI consensuses were aligned to TRA and TRB V and J templates and then assembled into clonotypes. A clonotype was counted as expanded or contracted only if both edgeR and NoisET called the change significant, with noise models trained on biological replicates. For edgeR calls, the cutoffs were a false discovery rate-adjusted p below 0.01 and a log2 fold-change threshold of 1. As an exploratory analysis of dynamics, max-normalized trajectories of the 1000 most abundant clonotypes were examined with PCA combined with hierarchical clustering. Separately sequenced CD4+ and CD8+ repertoires were used to assign a CD4 or CD8 phenotype to each responding clone. TCRdb handled the public reads itself, with Q25 trimming in fastp and clone calling in MiXCR, and kept productive beta chains. For every CDR3 protein sequence, its rows merge into one entry that carries the most common genes and DNA. The V and J calls come from TCRdb's annotation, not from the publication. The sample table records 40,000 to 60,000 distinct CDR3 sequences; 27% of these occur just once. The top ten constitute around two fifths of the sample.

The CDR3 contains 15 residues, cysteine and phenylalanine counted. Only the CDR3 portion is preserved as DNA: 45 bases, with reading frame beginning at the first base. CDR1 and CDR2, per the germline V gene (reference sequence), are SGHKS and YYEKEE. Trimming removed 6 bases from V and 4 bases from J; the gene matches leave 11 bases unexplained. General study outcomes and caveats: Some responding clones were found in pre-infection memory, which suggests that pre-existing cross-reactive memory T cells took part in the SARS-CoV-2 response. Only a couple of mild cases were covered in the study, and larger cohorts including severe cases with pre-infection samples were considered necessary. Contracting CD4+ clones were located mainly in the CM and EM memory subsets, whereas CD8+ clones were found to be enriched in EMRA. From day 15 to 85, contracting clones showed balanced CD4/CD8 phenotypes, whereas a second wave of clones that expanded from day 15 to 37 leaned towards CD4+. SARS-CoV-2 specificity was not confirmed for the second-wave clones peaking on day 37.

Source material: PBMCs or a T cell subset sorted from them (not recorded which). The rearrangement joined TRBV5-5 to TRBJ2-5; TRBD1 fits 8 bases in the junction. This TCR derives from a man younger than 35 who had mild COVID-19 (a few samples of this study predate the infection). The sample titles of this study are shuffled in the database, so cell type and time point are left out; the donor was told from shared clones. The DNA sequence reads TGTGCCAGCACCCGAGGACAGGGACGGGGAGAGACCCAGTACTTC. Translated, it gives CASTRGQGRGETQYF. With the portions outside the CDR3 filled from the reference TRBV5-5 and TRBJ2-5 genes, the complete variable region becomes DAGVTQSPTHLIKTRGQQVTLRCSPISGHKSVSWYQQVLGQGPQFIFQYYEKEERGRGNFPDRFSARQFPNYSSELNVNALLLGDSALYLCASTRGQGRGETQYFGPGTRLLVL.